The rows below give T cell receptor beta chains drawn from one sample of a study of blood T cell repertoires in COVID-19. Assay: immunoSEQ multiplex PCR; the TCRdb copy retains only in-frame clones and omits some. This sample has about 260,000 clones; around 87% occur once, and the top ten carry roughly 1.6%. The sequenced sample was peripheral blood. These receptors all stem from a woman aged 40 to 50 who had recovered from COVID-19. Both conserved end residues are part of each CDR3. The order of the fields is J gene, clone size, D gene, V gene, CDR3 protein, CDR3 DNA. A D gene is named only where the DNA matches it firmly. The size entry is marked missing in some rows and otherwise reads once, few, many or a size class.

j_gene: TRBJ1-5; abundance: few; d_gene: .; v_gene: TRBV7-6; CDR3aa: CASSLVAGDGNQPQHF; CDR3nt: TGTGCCAGCAGCTTAGTCGCGGGGGATGGCAATCAGCCCCAGCATTTT
j_gene: TRBJ2-5; abundance: .; d_gene: TRBD2; v_gene: TRBV5-4; CDR3aa: CASSSGLAGGGKTQYF; CDR3nt: TGTGCCAGCAGCTCGGGACTAGCGGGGGGAGGGAAGACCCAGTACTTC
j_gene: TRBJ2-5; abundance: .; d_gene: TRBD1; v_gene: TRBV6-1; CDR3aa: CASSEVEGTVQETQYF; CDR3nt: TGTGCCAGCAGTGAAGTGGAAGGGACAGTCCAAGAGACCCAGTACTTC
j_gene: TRBJ1-2; abundance: few; d_gene: TRBD1; v_gene: TRBV5-1; CDR3aa: CASSLGTGHYGYTF; CDR3nt: TGCGCCAGCAGCTTGGGGACAGGCCACTATGGCTACACCTTC
j_gene: TRBJ2-3; abundance: once; d_gene: TRBD1; v_gene: TRBV5-1; CDR3aa: CASSRDRETDTQYF; CDR3nt: TGCGCCAGCTCCCGGGACAGGGAAACAGATACGCAGTATTTT
j_gene: TRBJ2-7; abundance: .; d_gene: TRBD1; v_gene: TRBV2; CDR3aa: CASSGQGLSSYEQYF; CDR3nt: TGTGCCAGCAGTGGACAGGGTTTGAGCTCCTACGAGCAGTACTTC
j_gene: TRBJ1-1; abundance: .; d_gene: .; v_gene: TRBV6-4; CDR3aa: CASSQTSGGEAFF; CDR3nt: TGTGCCAGCAGTCAAACAAGTGGAGGTGAAGCTTTCTTT
j_gene: TRBJ2-7; abundance: .; d_gene: .; v_gene: TRBV28; CDR3aa: CASSRVRGGVHEQYF; CDR3nt: TGTGCCAGCAGTCGAGTGAGGGGAGGTGTCCACGAGCAGTACTTC
j_gene: TRBJ2-3; abundance: once; d_gene: .; v_gene: TRBV4-3; CDR3aa: CASGTSTDTQYF; CDR3nt: TGCGCCAGCGGGACTAGCACAGATACGCAGTATTTT
j_gene: TRBJ2-5; abundance: .; d_gene: .; v_gene: TRBV27; CDR3aa: CASSSPRGNQYF; CDR3nt: TGTGCCAGCAGTTCCCCCCGGGGGAACCAGTACTTC
j_gene: TRBJ1-1; abundance: .; d_gene: .; v_gene: TRBV24-1; CDR3aa: CATSEMTVPLNTEAFF; CDR3nt: TGTGCCACCAGTGAAATGACAGTCCCTCTGAACACTGAAGCTTTCTTT
j_gene: TRBJ1-1; abundance: few; d_gene: .; v_gene: TRBV9; CDR3aa: CASSVAPGNTEAFF; CDR3nt: TGTGCCAGCAGCGTAGCCCCGGGGAACACTGAAGCTTTCTTT
j_gene: TRBJ2-7; abundance: .; d_gene: TRBD1; v_gene: TRBV30; CDR3aa: CAWSTTTGAGPYEQYF; CDR3nt: TGTGCCTGGAGCACTACCACAGGGGCAGGGCCCTACGAGCAGTACTTC